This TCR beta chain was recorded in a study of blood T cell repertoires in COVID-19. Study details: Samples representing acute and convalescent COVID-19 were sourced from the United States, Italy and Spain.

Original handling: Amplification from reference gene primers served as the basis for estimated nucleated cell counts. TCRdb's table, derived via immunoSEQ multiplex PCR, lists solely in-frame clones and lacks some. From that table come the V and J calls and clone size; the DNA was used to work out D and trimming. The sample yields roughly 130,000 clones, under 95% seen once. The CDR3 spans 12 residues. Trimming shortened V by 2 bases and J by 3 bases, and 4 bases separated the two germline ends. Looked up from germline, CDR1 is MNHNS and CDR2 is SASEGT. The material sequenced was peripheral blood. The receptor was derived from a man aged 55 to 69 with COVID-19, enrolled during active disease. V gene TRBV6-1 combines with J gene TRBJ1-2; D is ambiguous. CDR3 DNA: TGTGCCAGCAGTGAACGGGACTATGGCTACACCTTC. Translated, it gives CASSERDYGYTF.